The rows below give T cell receptor beta chains drawn from one sample of a study of blood T cell repertoires in COVID-19. TCRdb's table, derived via immunoSEQ multiplex PCR, lists solely in-frame clones and lacks some. The sample has 200,000 to 250,000 clones, 85% to 90% seen once. The sample was PBMCs or T cells enriched from blood (not recorded which). These receptors came from a woman aged 50 to 60 in a cohort exposed to, infected with or recovered from COVID-19 (not recorded which). CDR3s include the opening cysteine and the closing phenylalanine or tryptophan. D genes are given only for firm matches. For some rows the clone size is stated as once, few or many, or as a class when expanded; others skip it.

>once|TRBV18|-|TRBJ1-2
TGTGCCAGCTCACCTCCCGGAGTATATAACCCACCGACCCTTCCCTATGGCTACACCTTC
CASSPPGVYNPPTLPYGYTF
>-|TRBV19|-|TRBJ1-6
TGTGCCAGCGCCAGGCGGGCCCAAAATTCACCCCTCCACTTT
CASARRAQNSPLHF
>-|TRBV18|-|TRBJ1-3
TGTGCCAGCTCACCGAACAGAGGGTTTTCTGGAAACACCATATATTTT
CASSPNRGFSGNTIYF
>-|TRBV4-3|TRBD2|TRBJ2-7
TGCGCCAGCAGCCAAGCCCATAACCTAGCGGGGGGCTCCTACGAGCAGTACTTC
CASSQAHNLAGGSYEQYF
>-|TRBV7-9|-|TRBJ1-1
TGTGCCAGCAGCTTAAATCCGACAGTTGGTCACACTGAAGCTTTCTTT
CASSLNPTVGHTEAFF
>-|TRBV7-9|-|TRBJ1-4
TGTGCCAGCACCCTACCGGGGGGAGAAAAACTGTTTTTT
CASTLPGGEKLFF
>few|TRBV19|-|TRBJ1-3
TGTGCCAGTAGTATCCCAGGATATGGAAACACCATATATTTT
CASSIPGYGNTIYF
>-|TRBV3-1/TRBV3-2|-|TRBJ1-5
TGTGCCAGCAGCTTTGGGGGGAGCAATCAGCCCCAGCATTTT
CASSFGGSNQPQHF
>-|TRBV11-2|-|TRBJ1-4
TGTGCCAGCAGCTTAACCCCAGGGGAGACTAATGAAAAACTGTTTTTT
CASSLTPGETNEKLFF
>-|TRBV6-2/TRBV6-3|TRBD2|TRBJ2-1
TGTGCCAGCAGTCGCGGACTAGCGGGGGTCAATGAGCAGTTCTTC
CASSRGLAGVNEQFF
>-|TRBV7-2|-|TRBJ2-3
TGTGCCAGCAGCTTAGAACGCCGGGGGCGGGGGGATACGCAGTATTTT
CASSLERRGRGDTQYF
>once|TRBV7-3|-|TRBJ1-1
TGTGCCAGCAGCTTGACTGAGAACACTGAAGCTTTCTTT
CASSLTENTEAFF
>few|TRBV3-1/TRBV3-2|-|TRBJ2-2
TGTGCCATTCTGGAGGGTAACACCGGGGAGCTGTTTTTT
CAILEGNTGELFF
>-|TRBV10-1|TRBD2|TRBJ2-3
TGCGCCAGCAGTGAGGGGAGCGGGGGTCCAGATACGCAGTATTTT
CASSEGSGGPDTQYF
>-|TRBV10-3|TRBD1|TRBJ1-4
TGTGCCATCAGTCCCTCCGGGACAGGGCCAACAACTAATGAAAAACTGTTTTTT
CAISPSGTGPTTNEKLFF
>-|TRBV4-2|TRBD2|TRBJ2-3
TGTGCCAGCAGCCATCCCCGGCGGGGGGACGACACAGATACGCAGTATTTT
CASSHPRRGDDTDTQYF
>few|TRBV6-5|-|TRBJ1-3
TGTGCCAGCAGTTACGGGACTTCCAGCTCTGGAAACACCATATATTTT
CASSYGTSSSGNTIYF
>-|TRBV10-3|-|TRBJ2-1
TGTGCCACGCGACAGGACCTCTACAATGAGCAGTTCTTC
CATRQDLYNEQFF
>-|TRBV9|-|TRBJ1-6
TGTGCCAGCAGCGGCTATACCAGGGGTTCACCCCTCCACTTT
CASSGYTRGSPLHF
>-|TRBV2|TRBD2|TRBJ2-5
TGTGCCAGCAGTGAAGCGCTAGCGGGGGGAGAGACCCAGTACTTC
CASSEALAGGETQYF
>-|TRBV14|-|TRBJ1-4
TGTGCCAGCAGCCCCACATGGTCAGGGCTCCCAACTAATGAAAAACTGTTTTTT
CASSPTWSGLPTNEKLFF
>-|TRBV2|TRBD2|TRBJ2-2
TGTGCCAGCGGTCCCGCTAGCGGGAGCACCGGGGAGCTGTTTTTT
CASGPASGSTGELFF
>-|TRBV27|TRBD2|TRBJ2-4
TGTGCCAGCAGTAGAATAGCGGGGCTACAACAAAACATTCAGTACTTC
CASSRIAGLQQNIQYF
>-|TRBV28|TRBD1|TRBJ2-1
TGTGCCAGCAGTTCCGGACAGGCCTTCACCTACAATGAGCAGTTCTTC
CASSSGQAFTYNEQFF
>-|TRBV19|TRBD1|TRBJ1-6
TGTGCCAGTAGCCTACCGACAGGGGCCCATAATTCACCCCTCCACTTT
CASSLPTGAHNSPLHF
>few|TRBV2|-|TRBJ1-2
TGTGCCAGCATTGGGGGCATCTATGGCTACACCTTC
CASIGGIYGYTF
>-|TRBV12-5|TRBD1|TRBJ1-2
TGTGCTAGTGGCCCCAGGGACAGATCCGACTATGGCTACACCTTC
CASGPRDRSDYGYTF
>-|TRBV7-2|-|TRBJ1-1
TGTGCCAGCAGCTTACAGGGTGGAGACACTGAAGCTTTCTTT
CASSLQGGDTEAFF
>-|TRBV6-1|TRBD2|TRBJ2-1
TGTGCCAGCAGTGATTTCTTACAGCGGGGGGGCGTGTTTGTGTCTGAGCAGTTCTTC
CASSDFLQRGGVFVSEQFF
>-|TRBV30|-|TRBJ1-1
TGTGCTTCGGACAGACAAGCTTTCTTT
CASDRQAFF
>-|TRBV9|-|TRBJ1-5
TGTGCCAGCAGCGTAGGAGCGGGCAATCAGCCCCAGCATTTT
CASSVGAGNQPQHF